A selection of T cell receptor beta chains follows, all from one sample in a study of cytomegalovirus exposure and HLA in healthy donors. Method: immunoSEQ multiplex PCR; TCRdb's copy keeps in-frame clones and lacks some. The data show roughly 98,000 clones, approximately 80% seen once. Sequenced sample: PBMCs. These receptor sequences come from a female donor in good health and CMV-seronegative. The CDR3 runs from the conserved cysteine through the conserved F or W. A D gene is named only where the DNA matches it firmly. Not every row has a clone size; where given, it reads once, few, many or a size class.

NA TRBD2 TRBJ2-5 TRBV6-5 TGTGCCAGCAAGGGCGGGGGGGCCAGGGAGACCCAGTACTTC CASKGGGARETQYF
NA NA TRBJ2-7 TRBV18 TGTGCCAGCTCACCACGGGAGCTTCGGGGCTACGAGCAGTACTTC CASSPRELRGYEQYF
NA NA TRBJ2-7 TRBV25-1 TGTGCCAGCAGTGACGGGGGGCGGTACGAGCAGTACTTC CASSDGGRYEQYF
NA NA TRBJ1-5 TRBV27 TGTGCCAGCAGTTTATGGGCAGGGGCAGATAGCAATCAGCCCCAGCATTTT CASSLWAGADSNQPQHF
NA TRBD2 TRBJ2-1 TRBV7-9 TGTGCCAGCAGCAACCCGCCGGGGCTAGCGGGGGGGAATGAGCAGTTCTTC CASSNPPGLAGGNEQFF
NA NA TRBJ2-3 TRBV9 TGTGCCAGCAGCGTAATGAGGTCTAGCACAGATACGCAGTATTTT CASSVMRSSTDTQYF
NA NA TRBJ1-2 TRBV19 TGTGCCAGTAGTAGTGGGGGACTCAACTATGGCTACACCTTC CASSSGGLNYGYTF
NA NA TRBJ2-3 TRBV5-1 TGCGCCAGCAGCTTGGTCGCAGATACGCAGTATTTT CASSLVADTQYF
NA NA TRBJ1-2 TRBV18 TGTGCCAGCTCACCGACGGACGGGGGGGTCTATGGCTACACCTTC CASSPTDGGVYGYTF
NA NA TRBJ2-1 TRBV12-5 TGTGCTAGTGGTGGGTTGACACCGACAGGCTACACCAGTTACAATGAGCAGTTCTTC CASGGLTPTGYTSYNEQFF
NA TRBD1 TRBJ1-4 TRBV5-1 TGCGCCAGCAGCCTGGGACAGGGCGGGGAAAAACTGTTTTTT CASSLGQGGEKLFF
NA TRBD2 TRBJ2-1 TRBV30 TGTGCCTGGAGTGTACCAGCGGGATACAATGAGCAGTTCTTC CAWSVPAGYNEQFF
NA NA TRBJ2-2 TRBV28 TGTGCCAGCAGGATCGACCGGGACTTGAACACCGGGGAGCTGTTTTTT CASRIDRDLNTGELFF
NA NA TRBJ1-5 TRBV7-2 TGTGCCAGCAGCTTATACGGGGGGGGCAATCAGCCCCAGCATTTT CASSLYGGGNQPQHF
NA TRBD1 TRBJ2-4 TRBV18 TGTGCCAGCTCACCCTCCGGACAGGGTGGGAACATTCAGTACTTC CASSPSGQGGNIQYF
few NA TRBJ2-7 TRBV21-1 TGTGCCAGCAGCGCGGGGACAGCCCCGGGCTACGAGCAGTACTTC CASSAGTAPGYEQYF
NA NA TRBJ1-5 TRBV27 TGTGCCAGCAGTTTAACCTTCATGGGCCCAAATAGCAATCAGCCCCAGCATTTT CASSLTFMGPNSNQPQHF
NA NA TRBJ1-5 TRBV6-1 TGTGCCAGCAGTGAACCTCACAGGAATCAGCCCCAGCATTTT CASSEPHRNQPQHF
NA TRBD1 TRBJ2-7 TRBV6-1 TGTGCCAGCAGTGAAGACGGACAGGGCCCTTACTCTTACGAGCAGTACTTC CASSEDGQGPYSYEQYF
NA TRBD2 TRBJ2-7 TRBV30 TGTGCCTGGAAGGCGGGAGGGTACGAGCAGTACTTC CAWKAGGYEQYF
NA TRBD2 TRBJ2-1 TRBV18 TGTGCCAGCTCACTGACTAGCGGGGGGGCCGGTGAGCAGTTCTTC CASSLTSGGAGEQFF
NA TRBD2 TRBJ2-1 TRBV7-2 TGTGCCAGCAGCTATCGGACTAGCGGGATCGATGAGCAGTTCTTC CASSYRTSGIDEQFF
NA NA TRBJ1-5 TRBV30 TGTGCCTGGAGTTTCGGACACTACAATCAGCCCCAGCATTTT CAWSFGHYNQPQHF
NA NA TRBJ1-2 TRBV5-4 TGTGCCAGCAGCTCAAACTATGGCTACACCTTC CASSSNYGYTF
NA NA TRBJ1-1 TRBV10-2 TGCGCCAGCAGCCCAAACTTTATGAACACTGAAGCTTTCTTT CASSPNFMNTEAFF
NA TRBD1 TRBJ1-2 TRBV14 TGTGCCAGCAGCCATATCTGGGACAGGGACGTCTATGGCTACACCTTC CASSHIWDRDVYGYTF
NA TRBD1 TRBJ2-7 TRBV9 TGTGCCAGCAGCGTAGGGACAGGTAACGAGCAGTACTTC CASSVGTGNEQYF
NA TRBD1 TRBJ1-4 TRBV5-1 TGCGCCAGCAGCCCGGGGACAGGGGCCGCGGGAGAAAAACTGTTTTTT CASSPGTGAAGEKLFF
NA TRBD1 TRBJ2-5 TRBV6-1 TGTGCCAGCAGACCGGGACAGGGGGAGGGGGCCCAGTACTTC CASRPGQGEGAQYF
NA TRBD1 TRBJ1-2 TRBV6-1 TGTGCCAGCGGATGGGGACAGAACACTAACTATGGCTACACCTTC CASGWGQNTNYGYTF
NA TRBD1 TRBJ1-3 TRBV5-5 TGTGCCAGCAGCTCGGGACAGAGCTCTGGAAACACCATATATTTT CASSSGQSSGNTIYF
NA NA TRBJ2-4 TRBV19 TGTGCCAGTAGTATATGGTTAACCGAACTAGCCAAAAACATTCAGTACTTC CASSIWLTELAKNIQYF
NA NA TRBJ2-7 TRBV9 TGTGCCAGCAGCGGAGGGAACCGGTCCTACGAGCAGTACTTC CASSGGNRSYEQYF
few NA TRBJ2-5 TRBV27 TGTGCCAGCAGTTTCCGGGAACAAGAGACCCAGTACTTC CASSFREQETQYF
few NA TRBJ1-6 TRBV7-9 TGTGCCAGCAGCTTAGGCATCTCCGGTTCACCCCTCCACTTT CASSLGISGSPLHF
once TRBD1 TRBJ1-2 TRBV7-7 TGTGCTAGCAGCTCCCGCCGGGGACAGCATACTAACTATGGCTACACCTTC CASSSRRGQHTNYGYTF
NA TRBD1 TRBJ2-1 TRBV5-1 TGCGCCAGCAGCTTGGCCGGGACAGGGGAGAATGAGCAGTTCTTC CASSLAGTGENEQFF
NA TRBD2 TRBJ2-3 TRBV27 TGTGCCAGCAGTTCAGGACTAGCGGGAGGAGGTGGGGGGACAGATACGCAGTATTTT CASSSGLAGGGGGTDTQYF
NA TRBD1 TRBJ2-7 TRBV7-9 TGTTCCAGCAGCTTAGTTTCTGGGACAGGGGGCAAAGAGCAGTACTTC CSSSLVSGTGGKEQYF
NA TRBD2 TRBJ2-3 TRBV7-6 TGTGCCAGCAGCTTTTTAGCGGGAGTTGGAGATACGCAGTATTTT CASSFLAGVGDTQYF
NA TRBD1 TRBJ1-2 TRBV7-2 TGTGCCAGCAGCTGGGGGACAGGTTTGGGTGGCTACACCTTC CASSWGTGLGGYTF
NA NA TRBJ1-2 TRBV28 TGTGCCTCCGTGGGAGTTAAGGGCTACACCTTC CASVGVKGYTF
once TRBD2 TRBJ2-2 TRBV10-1 TGCGCCAGCAGTGAGGGACTAGCGGGAGGGCCGGGCACCGGGGAGCTGTTTTTT CASSEGLAGGPGTGELFF